A selection of T cell receptor beta chains follows, all from one sample in a study of T-cell memory formation after mild COVID-19. TCRdb used MiXCR to reprocess the 5' RACE reads, holding one entry per CDR3 protein. This table has around 370,000 distinct CDR3 sequences, under 25% appearing once. Sequencing was carried out using PBMCs or a T cell subset sorted from them (not recorded which). The receptor source for this set is an adult woman who had mild COVID-19 (a few samples of this study predate the infection). Cell type and time point are not known. Each CDR3 is given with its conserved first and last residue. A D gene is named only where the DNA matches it firmly. Not every row has a clone size; where given, it reads once, few, many or a size class.

d_gene	abundance	v_gene	j_gene	CDR3aa	CDR3nt
-	-	TRBV28	TRBJ2-7	CASSRPDLHYEQYF	TGTGCCAGCAGTCGCCCGGACTTACATTACGAGCAGTACTTC
TRBD2	-	TRBV3-1	TRBJ2-3	CASSQGTSGGARPSTQYF	TGTGCCAGCAGCCAGGGGACTAGCGGGGGGGCCCGGCCATCTACGCAGTATTTT
TRBD2	-	TRBV15	TRBJ2-1	CATSGSGRGAEQFF	TGTGCCACCAGCGGGAGCGGGAGAGGGGCTGAGCAGTTCTTC
-	few	TRBV9	TRBJ1-2	CASSVDPTGNYGYTF	TGTGCCAGCAGCGTAGACCCTACAGGGAACTATGGCTACACCTTC
-	many	TRBV7-9	TRBJ2-7	CASSLSDSAYEQYF	TGTGCCAGCAGCTTATCGGATTCGGCCTACGAGCAGTACTTC
-	-	TRBV6-2/TRBV6-3	TRBJ2-3	CASRRDSGSQYF	TGTGCCAGCAGACGGGACTCAGGGTCGCAGTATTTT
-	many	TRBV27	TRBJ1-2	CASRGLGDSYGYTF	TGTGCCAGCAGGGGCCTCGGGGATAGCTATGGCTACACCTTC
TRBD1	few	TRBV5-1	TRBJ2-5	CASSSTGTGGLLQETQYF	TGCGCCAGCAGCTCCACCGGGACAGGGGGCCTGCTCCAAGAGACCCAGTACTTC
-	-	TRBV25-1	TRBJ2-1	CASSELRLPYNEQFF	TGTGCCAGCAGTGAATTAAGACTACCCTACAATGAGCAGTTCTTC
TRBD2	few	TRBV7-2	TRBJ2-3	CASSLGSSGGAVDTQYF	TGTGCCAGCAGCTTAGGATCCAGCGGGGGGGCCGTAGATACGCAGTATTTT
TRBD2	few	TRBV12-3/TRBV12-4	TRBJ2-1	CASRRGGSYNEQFF	TGTGCCAGCAGACGGGGGGGGTCCTACAATGAGCAGTTCTTC
-	-	TRBV5-1	TRBJ1-1	CASSPDDSPWDTEAFF	TGCGCCAGCAGCCCGGACGACAGTCCCTGGGACACTGAAGCTTTCTTT
-	few	TRBV30	TRBJ1-6	CAGGGVSSYNSPLHF	TGTGCCGGCGGGGGGGTGAGCTCCTATAATTCACCCCTCCACTTT
TRBD1	-	TRBV18	TRBJ2-5	CASSPGQGRAETQYF	TGTGCCAGCTCACCGGGACAGGGAAGAGCGGAGACCCAGTACTTC
TRBD1	few	TRBV7-9	TRBJ1-3	CASRRGHGNTIYF	TGTGCCAGCAGAAGGGGGCATGGAAACACCATATATTTT
TRBD2	-	TRBV5-1	TRBJ2-2	CASSLAQAGDRELFF	TGCGCCAGCAGCTTGGCCCAAGCGGGAGATAGGGAGCTGTTTTTT
-	few	TRBV5-1	TRBJ2-7	CASSLYGSSYEQYF	TGCGCCAGCAGCTTGTATGGTAGCTCCTACGAGCAGTACTTC
-	-	TRBV7-2	TRBJ1-1	CASSLAIETEAFF	TGTGCCAGCAGCTTAGCGATTGAAACTGAAGCTTTCTTT
TRBD1	-	TRBV6-6	TRBJ2-1	CAAGVQGDEQFF	TGTGCCGCTGGGGTTCAGGGGGATGAGCAGTTCTTC
TRBD2	few	TRBV29-1	TRBJ2-2	CSVAGGGELFF	TGCAGCGTTGCGGGGGGCGGGGAGCTGTTTTTT
-	few	TRBV7-6	TRBJ1-5	CASSFRYGQPQHF	TGTGCCAGCAGCTTTAGGTACGGTCAGCCCCAGCATTTT
TRBD2	few	TRBV12-3/TRBV12-4	TRBJ2-3	CASSSSLAGEASTDTQYF	TGTGCCAGCAGTTCCTCCCTAGCGGGGGAAGCTAGCACAGATACGCAGTATTTT
TRBD1	-	TRBV7-9	TRBJ1-2	CASSDRDRSNYGYTF	TGTGCCAGCAGCGACCGGGACAGATCTAACTATGGCTACACCTTC
TRBD1	-	TRBV5-1	TRBJ2-1	CASSPGQLYNEQFF	TGCGCCAGCAGCCCGGGACAGCTCTACAATGAGCAGTTCTTC
TRBD2	few	TRBV4-1	TRBJ2-7	CASSPPLRTSDMQYF	TGCGCCAGCAGCCCACCTTTGAGGACTAGCGACATGCAGTACTTC
TRBD2	few	TRBV4-2	TRBJ2-7	CASSQGLPSGSYEQYF	TGTGCCAGCAGCCAAGGTCTCCCTAGCGGATCCTACGAGCAGTACTTC
-	-	TRBV5-1	TRBJ1-1	CASSLYDRTTEAFF	TGCGCCAGCAGCTTGTATGACAGAACAACTGAAGCTTTCTTT
-	few	TRBV6-2/TRBV6-3	TRBJ1-1	CASTEGVDTEAFF	TGTGCCAGCACCGAGGGGGTTGACACTGAAGCTTTCTTT
-	once	TRBV30	TRBJ2-1	CAWSAGLYNEQFF	TGTGCCTGGAGTGCCGGTCTCTACAATGAGCAGTTCTTC
TRBD1	few	TRBV7-2	TRBJ2-1	CASSLRAGGFYNEQFF	TGTGCCAGCAGCTTAAGAGCAGGGGGTTTTTACAATGAGCAGTTCTTC
-	-	TRBV5-1	TRBJ2-7	CASSLMHNEQYF	TGCGCCAGCAGCCTCATGCACAACGAGCAGTACTTC
TRBD1	-	TRBV7-8	TRBJ1-5	CASRPTGDRRVQPQHF	TGTGCCAGCAGGCCTACGGGGGACAGGAGGGTGCAGCCCCAGCATTTT
-	once	TRBV18	TRBJ2-1	CASSPWRYNEQFF	TGTGCCAGCTCACCATGGCGGTACAATGAGCAGTTCTTC
TRBD2	-	TRBV6-2/TRBV6-3	TRBJ2-1	CASSYGTSGRAEQFF	TGTGCCAGCAGTTACGGGACTAGCGGGAGGGCCGAGCAGTTCTTC
-	many	TRBV7-9	TRBJ2-1	CASSLYDEQFF	TGTGCCAGCAGCTTATATGATGAGCAGTTCTTC
-	few	TRBV6-5	TRBJ1-1	CASSYSPFGNTEAFF	TGTGCCAGCAGTTACTCGCCCTTTGGGAACACTGAAGCTTTCTTT
TRBD1	-	TRBV7-2	TRBJ1-1	CASGQGGTEAFF	TGTGCCAGTGGACAGGGGGGGACTGAAGCTTTCTTT
TRBD2	-	TRBV6-5	TRBJ2-3	CASSLPGGSPDTQYF	TGTGCCAGCAGTCTCCCGGGAGGGTCTCCAGATACGCAGTATTTT
-	-	TRBV12-3/TRBV12-4	TRBJ1-5	CASSYHQPQHF	TGTGCCAGCAGCTATCATCAGCCCCAGCATTTT
TRBD2	-	TRBV20-1	TRBJ2-4	CSASVAGSRWGKNIQYF	TGCAGTGCTAGCGTAGCGGGGAGCCGTTGGGGCAAAAACATTCAGTACTTC
TRBD2	few	TRBV7-2	TRBJ2-4	CASSSTSGPAKNIQYF	TGTGCCAGCAGCTCGACTAGCGGCCCAGCCAAAAACATTCAGTACTTC
TRBD2	-	TRBV15	TRBJ2-1	CATSTRTSGRNEQFF	TGTGCCACCAGCACCCGGACTAGCGGGAGGAATGAGCAGTTCTTC
-	few	TRBV20-1	TRBJ2-7	CSAVRYEQYF	TGCAGTGCCGTTAGGTACGAGCAGTACTTC
TRBD1	few	TRBV7-8	TRBJ2-7	CASSLETGDGYEQYF	TGTGCCAGCAGCTTAGAGACAGGGGATGGGTACGAGCAGTACTTC
-	few	TRBV30	TRBJ1-1	CAWSPPRGAVVSTEAFF	TGTGCCTGGAGTCCACCCCGGGGGGCGGTTGTTAGCACTGAAGCTTTCTTT
-	-	TRBV20-1	TRBJ2-7	CSARDLGENPYEQYF	TGCAGTGCTAGAGACTTAGGGGAGAACCCCTACGAGCAGTACTTC
-	-	TRBV11-3	TRBJ2-6	CASSLFWAAPGANVLTF	TGTGCCAGCAGCTTATTCTGGGCAGCCCCTGGGGCCAACGTCCTGACTTTC
-	few	TRBV5-5	TRBJ2-2	CASSPPDRRVTGELFF	TGTGCCAGCAGCCCTCCCGACAGGAGGGTCACCGGGGAGCTGTTTTTT
TRBD1	-	TRBV4-2	TRBJ2-2	CASSHLRGPGYTGELFF	TGTGCCAGCAGCCATTTAAGGGGGCCGGGTTACACCGGGGAGCTGTTTTTT
-	few	TRBV3-1	TRBJ2-1	CASSLSFNNEQFF	TGTGCCAGCAGCCTTTCCTTCAACAATGAGCAGTTCTTC
-	few	TRBV12-3/TRBV12-4	TRBJ1-2	CASSHNRRGYTF	TGTGCCAGCAGCCACAATCGCCGCGGCTACACCTTC
TRBD2	few	TRBV5-5	TRBJ2-4	CASSLGLAGPKNIQYF	TGTGCCAGCAGCTTGGGGCTAGCGGGACCCAAAAACATTCAGTACTTC
TRBD1	-	TRBV7-8	TRBJ2-7	CASSLTFTGVGEQYF	TGTGCCAGCAGCTTAACCTTTACAGGGGTTGGCGAGCAGTACTTC
TRBD1	-	TRBV18	TRBJ1-5	CASSPPFMGQGDQPQHF	TGTGCCAGCTCACCACCGTTTATGGGACAGGGAGATCAGCCCCAGCATTTT
TRBD1	few	TRBV2	TRBJ2-3	CASKSGGQGVRF	TGTGCCAGCAAAAGCGGCGGACAGGGGGTTAGATTT